The TCR beta chain described here comes from a study of blood T cells in healthy people across ages. Looked up from germline, CDR1 is LGHNA and CDR2 is YNFKEQ. This CDR3 has 13 residues. V lost 1 base to trimming and J lost 5 bases, with 8 bases between them. Primed by a sample-barcoded 5' primer and a J-beta primer mix, a second PCR proceeded for roughly 6 to 12 cycles. Each cDNA molecule was tagged by a template-switch adaptor that had 12 random nucleotides. TCRdb fed the 5' RACE reads into MiXCR, producing one record per CDR3 protein. The table lists about 1.1 million distinct CDR3 sequences, roughly two fifths of them singletons, with around 13% in the top ten.

Input material: blood. The receptor was derived from a man between 18 and 29 years old in good health. J is TRBJ1-2 and V is TRBV4-2; D gene uncertain. The CDR3 protein is CASSQVEGYGYTF. The CDR3 DNA sequence: TGTGCCAGCAGCCAAGTTGAAGGGTATGGCTACACCTTC.